This TCR beta chain was identified during a study of shared clonotypes between healthy human individuals. Using immunoSEQ multiplex PCR, the repertoire was profiled, and TCRdb retains in-frame clones only, with some absent. The top ten hold about 1.1% of the sample, which has around 2,000,000 clones, around 96% seen once. In the naive CD8 group, cells lacked CD45RO and were positively selected for CCR7, so terminally differentiated effector memory CD45RA+ cells were left out. In the case of this clone: Its antigen is undetermined.

Study conclusions and caveats: Larger richness was generally estimated for naive than memory subsets.

Germline CDR1 reads SEHNR; CDR2 reads FQNEAQ (reference sequence). Trimming removed 1 base at V and 10 bases at J, with 10 bases between. The CDR3 has 12 residues. The sample taken for sequencing was naive CD8+ T cells sorted from blood. The clonotype originates from a man younger than 35 in good health. This chain links TRBV7-9 with TRBJ1-1; no clear D gene. CDR3 in DNA: TGTGCCAGCAGCTTAGGGTACTTCGGAGCTTTCTTT. Translated, it gives CASSLGYFGAFF.